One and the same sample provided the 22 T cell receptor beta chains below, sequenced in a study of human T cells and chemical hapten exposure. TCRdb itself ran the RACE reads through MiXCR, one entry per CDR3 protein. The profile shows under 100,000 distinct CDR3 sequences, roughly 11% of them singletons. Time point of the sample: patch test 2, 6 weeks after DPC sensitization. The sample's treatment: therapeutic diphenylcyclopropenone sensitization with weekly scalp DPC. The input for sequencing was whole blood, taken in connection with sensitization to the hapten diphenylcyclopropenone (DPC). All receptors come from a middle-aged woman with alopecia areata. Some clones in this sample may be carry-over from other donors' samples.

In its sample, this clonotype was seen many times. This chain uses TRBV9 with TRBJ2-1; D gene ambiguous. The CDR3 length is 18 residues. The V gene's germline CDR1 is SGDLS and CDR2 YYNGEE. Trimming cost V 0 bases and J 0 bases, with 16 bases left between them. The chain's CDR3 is CASSVASAWGSSYNEQFF. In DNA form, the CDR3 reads TGTGCCAGCAGCGTAGCTAGTGCGTGGGGTAGCTCCTACAATGAGCAGTTCTTC.

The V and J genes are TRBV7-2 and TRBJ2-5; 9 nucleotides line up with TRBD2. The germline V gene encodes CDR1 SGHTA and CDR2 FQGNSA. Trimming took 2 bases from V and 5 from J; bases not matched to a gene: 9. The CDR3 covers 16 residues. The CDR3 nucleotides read TGTGCCAGCAGCTTATGGAAAGCGGGGGGTGGTGAGACCCAGTACTTC. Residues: CASSLWKAGGGETQYF.

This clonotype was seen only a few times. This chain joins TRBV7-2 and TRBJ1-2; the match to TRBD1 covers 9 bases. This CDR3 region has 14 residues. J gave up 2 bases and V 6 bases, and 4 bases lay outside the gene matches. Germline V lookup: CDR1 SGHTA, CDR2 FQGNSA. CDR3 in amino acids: CASSQQGANYGYTF. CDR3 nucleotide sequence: TGTGCCAGCAGTCAACAGGGGGCCAACTATGGCTACACCTTC.

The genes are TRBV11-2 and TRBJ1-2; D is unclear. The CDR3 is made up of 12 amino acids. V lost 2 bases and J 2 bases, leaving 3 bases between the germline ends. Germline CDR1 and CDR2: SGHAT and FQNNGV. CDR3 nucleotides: TGTGCCAGCAGCTTACGGAACTATGGCTACACCTTC. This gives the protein CASSLRNYGYTF. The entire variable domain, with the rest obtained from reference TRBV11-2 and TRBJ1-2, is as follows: EAGVAQSPRYKIIEKRQSVAFWCNPISGHATLYWYQQILGQGPKLLIQFQNNGVVDDSQLPKDRFSAERLKGVDSTLKIQPAKLEDSAVYLCASSLRNYGYTFGSGTRLTVV.

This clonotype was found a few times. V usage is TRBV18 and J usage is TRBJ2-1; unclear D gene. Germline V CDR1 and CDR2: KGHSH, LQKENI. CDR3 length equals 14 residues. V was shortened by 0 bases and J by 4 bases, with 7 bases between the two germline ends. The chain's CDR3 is CASSPPAPYNEQFF. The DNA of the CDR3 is TGTGCCAGCTCACCACCGGCCCCTTACAATGAGCAGTTCTTC.

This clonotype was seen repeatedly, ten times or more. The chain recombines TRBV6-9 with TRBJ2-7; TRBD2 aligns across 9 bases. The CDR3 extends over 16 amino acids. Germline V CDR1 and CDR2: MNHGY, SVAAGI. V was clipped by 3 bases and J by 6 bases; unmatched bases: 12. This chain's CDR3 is CASSYLLAGGPGEQYF. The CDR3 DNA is TGTGCCAGCAGTTACCTCTTGGCGGGAGGGCCAGGCGAGCAGTACTTC.

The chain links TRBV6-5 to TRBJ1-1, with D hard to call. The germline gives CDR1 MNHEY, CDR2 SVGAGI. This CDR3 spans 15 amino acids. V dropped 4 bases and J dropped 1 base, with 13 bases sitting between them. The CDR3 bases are TGTGCCAGCAGTTCCCCCGCCGGGAGGAACACTGAAGCTTTCTTT. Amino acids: CASSSPAGRNTEAFF.

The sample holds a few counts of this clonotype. CDR3: CASSSGRGDTQYF. The CDR3 DNA is TGTGCCAGCAGCTCCGGTCGGGGAGATACGCAGTATTTT. The chain has TRBV12-3 or TRBV12-4 and TRBJ2-3; tentative D call: TRBD2 (5 bases). The CDR3 length is 13 residues. Trimming took off 6 bases at V and 5 bases at J, with 12 bases between the two ends.

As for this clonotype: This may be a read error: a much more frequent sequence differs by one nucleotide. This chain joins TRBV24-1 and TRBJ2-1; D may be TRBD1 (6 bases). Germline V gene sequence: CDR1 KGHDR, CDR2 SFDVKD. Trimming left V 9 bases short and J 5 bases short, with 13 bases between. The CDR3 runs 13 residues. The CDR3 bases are TGTGCCACCTGGGGGCCCCTTAACAATGAGCAGTTCTTC. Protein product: CATWGPLNNEQFF.

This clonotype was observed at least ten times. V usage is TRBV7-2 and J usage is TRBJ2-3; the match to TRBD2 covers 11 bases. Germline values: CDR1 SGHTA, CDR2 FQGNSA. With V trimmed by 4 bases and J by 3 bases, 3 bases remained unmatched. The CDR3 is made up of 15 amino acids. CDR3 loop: CASSSSGGRTDTQYF. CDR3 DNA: TGTGCCAGCAGCTCTAGCGGGGGGAGGACAGATACGCAGTATTTT.

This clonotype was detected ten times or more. CDR3 DNA: TGCGCCAGCAGCCCTGGGACAGGGGGGATAGCCAACGTCCTGACTTTC. Protein: CASSPGTGGIANVLTF. The V call is TRBV4-3, the J call TRBJ2-6, with TRBD1 matching over 11 bases. The germline V gene has CDR1 LGHNA and CDR2 YSLEER. Trimming removed 4 bases from V and 7 bases from J; junction bases left unmatched: 6. The CDR3 runs 16 residues.

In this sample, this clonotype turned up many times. CDR3 sequence reads: CASSYSGVAKNIQYF. In DNA, the CDR3 is TGTGCCAGCAGTTATAGCGGTGTAGCCAAAAACATTCAGTACTTC. The chain is built from TRBV12-3 or TRBV12-4 and TRBJ2-4; tentative D call: TRBD2 (6 bases). CDR3 length equals 15 residues. V gave up 4 bases and J gave up 0 bases, with 10 bases separating them.

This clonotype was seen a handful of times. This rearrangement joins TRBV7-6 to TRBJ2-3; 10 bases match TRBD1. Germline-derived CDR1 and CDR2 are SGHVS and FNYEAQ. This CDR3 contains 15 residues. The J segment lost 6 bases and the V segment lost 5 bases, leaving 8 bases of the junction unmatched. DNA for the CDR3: TGTGCCAGCAGCCCCCAGACAGGGGGCTTGGATACGCAGTATTTT. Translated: CASSPQTGGLDTQYF.

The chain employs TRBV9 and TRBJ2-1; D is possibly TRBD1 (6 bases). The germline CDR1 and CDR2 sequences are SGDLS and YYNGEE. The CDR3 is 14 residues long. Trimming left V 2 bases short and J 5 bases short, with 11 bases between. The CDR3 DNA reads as TGTGCCAGCAGCGTTTTAGGACAGAACAATGAGCAGTTCTTC. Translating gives CASSVLGQNNEQFF. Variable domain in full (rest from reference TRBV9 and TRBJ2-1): DSGVTQTPKHLITATGQRVTLRCSPRSGDLSVYWYQQSLDQGLQFLIQYYNGEERAKGNILERFSAQQFPDLHSELNLSSLELGDSALYFCASSVLGQNNEQFFGPGTRLTVL.

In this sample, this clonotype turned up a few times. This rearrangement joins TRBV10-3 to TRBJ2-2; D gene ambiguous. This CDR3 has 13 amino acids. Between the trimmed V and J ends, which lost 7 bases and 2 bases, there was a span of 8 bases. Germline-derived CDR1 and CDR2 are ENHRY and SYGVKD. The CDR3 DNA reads TGTGCCATCAAGACGAATAACACCGGGGAGCTGTTTTTT. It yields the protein CAIKTNNTGELFF.

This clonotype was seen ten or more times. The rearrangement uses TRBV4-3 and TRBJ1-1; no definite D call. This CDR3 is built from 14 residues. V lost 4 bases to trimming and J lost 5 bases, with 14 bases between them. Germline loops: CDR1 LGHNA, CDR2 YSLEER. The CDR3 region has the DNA TGCGCCAGCAGCCCCCATGGCCCGAGGACTGAAGCTTTCTTT. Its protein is CASSPHGPRTEAFF.

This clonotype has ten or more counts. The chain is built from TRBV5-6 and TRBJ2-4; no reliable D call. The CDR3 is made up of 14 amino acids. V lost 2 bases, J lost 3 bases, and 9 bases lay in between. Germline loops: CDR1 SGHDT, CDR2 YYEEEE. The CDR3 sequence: CASSFREGKNIQYF. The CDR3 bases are TGTGCCAGCAGCTTTAGGGAAGGCAAAAACATTCAGTACTTC.

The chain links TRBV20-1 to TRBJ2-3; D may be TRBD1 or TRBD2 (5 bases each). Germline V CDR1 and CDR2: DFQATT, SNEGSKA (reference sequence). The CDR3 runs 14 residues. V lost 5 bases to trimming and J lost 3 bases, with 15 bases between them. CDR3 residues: CSARRDGQTDTQYF. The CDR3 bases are TGCAGTGCTCGACGGGACGGGCAAACAGATACGCAGTATTTT.

The CDR3 DNA is TGCAGCGTTGAAACAGAAGCTTTCTTT. Translated: CSVETEAFF. V is TRBV29-1 and J is TRBJ1-1; D not certain. The CDR3 extends over 9 amino acids. Germline values: CDR1 SQVTM, CDR2 ANQGSEA. The V and J ends lost 2 bases and 8 bases respectively, with 3 bases between them.

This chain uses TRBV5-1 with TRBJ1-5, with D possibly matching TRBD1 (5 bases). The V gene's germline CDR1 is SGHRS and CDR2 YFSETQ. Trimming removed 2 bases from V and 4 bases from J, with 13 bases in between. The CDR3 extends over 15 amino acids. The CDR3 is CASSLGDQVNQPQHF. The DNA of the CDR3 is TGCGCCAGCAGCTTAGGGGACCAGGTAAATCAGCCCCAGCATTTT.

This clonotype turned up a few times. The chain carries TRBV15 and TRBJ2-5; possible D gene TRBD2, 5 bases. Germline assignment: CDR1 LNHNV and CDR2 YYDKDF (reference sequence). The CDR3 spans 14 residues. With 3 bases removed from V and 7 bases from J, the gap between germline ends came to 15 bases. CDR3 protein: CATSSAGIIGTQYF. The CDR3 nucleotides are TGTGCCACCAGCAGCGCCGGGATCATCGGGACCCAGTACTTC.

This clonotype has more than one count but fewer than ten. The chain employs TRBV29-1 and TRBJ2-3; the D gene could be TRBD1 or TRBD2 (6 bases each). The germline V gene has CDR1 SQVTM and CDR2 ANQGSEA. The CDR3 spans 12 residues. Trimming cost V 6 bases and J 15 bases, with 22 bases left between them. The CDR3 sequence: CSVVTQGGANYF. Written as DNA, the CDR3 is TGCAGCGTCGTTACACAGGGAGGAGCAAATTATTTT.